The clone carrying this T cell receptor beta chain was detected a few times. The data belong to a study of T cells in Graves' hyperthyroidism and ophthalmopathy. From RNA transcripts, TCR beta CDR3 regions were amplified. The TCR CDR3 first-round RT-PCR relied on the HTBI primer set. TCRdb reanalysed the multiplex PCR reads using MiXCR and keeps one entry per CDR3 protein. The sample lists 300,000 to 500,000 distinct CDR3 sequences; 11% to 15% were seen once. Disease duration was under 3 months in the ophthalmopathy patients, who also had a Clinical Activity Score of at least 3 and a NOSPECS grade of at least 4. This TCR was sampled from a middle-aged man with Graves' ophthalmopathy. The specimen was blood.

CDR3 residues: CASSYSGARHETQYF. CDR3 DNA sequence: TGTGCCAGCAGTTACTCAGGGGCCCGCCACGAGACCCAGTACTTC. V is TRBV6-5 and J is TRBJ2-5; possibly TRBD1 for D (5 bases). Germline V gene lookup returns CDR1 MNHEY and CDR2 SVGAGI. Trimming took 0 bases from V and 5 from J, leaving 13 bases between them. The CDR3 runs to 15 residues.